This T cell receptor beta chain is drawn from a study of blood T cell repertoires in COVID-19. This clone was recorded a few times. This CDR3 has 14 amino acids. V lost 4 bases and J lost 4; bases outside the gene matches: 5. Per the germline V gene, CDR1 is SGHVS and CDR2 is FQNEAQ. Clones were read by immunoSEQ multiplex PCR, and TCRdb kept only the in-frame ones, dropping some. In the table there are 250,000 or so clones, 85% to 90% of which are singletons. The chain carries TRBV7-8 and TRBJ1-1; TRBD1 matches 8 bases. The source of this sequence is a woman in her thirties or forties who had recovered from COVID-19. The sequenced sample consisted of peripheral blood. CDR3 nucleotide sequence: TGTGCCAGCAGCTGGAATACAGGGGGCACTGAAGCTTTCTTT. Protein: CASSWNTGGTEAFF.